A single sample is the source of the 23 T cell receptor beta chains below, sequenced in a study of T cells in Graves' hyperthyroidism and ophthalmopathy. TCR beta CDR3 sequences were amplified from RNA transcripts. The TCR CDR3 first-round RT-PCR relied on the HTBI primer set. A single record per CDR3 protein comes from TCRdb applying MiXCR to the multiplex PCR reads. The table includes about 260,000 distinct CDR3 sequences, about 20% detected once. Sample: blood. The receptor source for this set is a man younger than 45 with Graves' ophthalmopathy.

V usage is TRBV3-1 and J usage is TRBJ2-1; D remains unclear. Looked up from germline, CDR1 is LGHDT and CDR2 is YNNKEL (reference sequence). The CDR3 contains 16 residues. V shed 0 bases and J shed 10 bases, with 19 bases lying between them. The CDR3 sequence: CASSQDERTWGLEQFF. The CDR3 bases are TGTGCCAGCAGCCAAGATGAAAGGACCTGGGGATTGGAGCAGTTCTTC.

V is TRBV5-1 and J is TRBJ2-3; 10 bases map to TRBD2. The V segment lost 10 bases and the J segment 2 bases; nucleotides outside the gene matches: 10. The CDR3 extends over 15 amino acids. Germline V gene lookup returns CDR1 SGHRS and CDR2 YFSETQ. The CDR3 nucleotides are TGCGCCTCCCGAGAGAGCGGGAGGGCCACAGATACGCAGTATTTT. Amino acid sequence: CASRESGRATDTQYF. Variable domain in full (rest from reference TRBV5-1 and TRBJ2-3): KAGVTQTPRYLIKTRGQQVTLSCSPISGHRSVSWYQQTPGQGLQFLFEYFSETQRNKGNFPGRFSGRQFSNSRSEMNVSTLELGDSALYLCASRESGRATDTQYFGPGTRLTVL.

CDR3 amino acids: CSVEDYGSVGETQYF. The DNA for the CDR3 is TGCAGCGTTGAAGACTATGGTAGCGTCGGGGAGACCCAGTACTTC. The J gene is TRBJ2-5, the V gene TRBV29-1; D possibly corresponds to TRBD2 (5 bases). Trimming stripped 0 bases from V and 5 bases from J, with 16 bases between. CDR1 SQVTM and CDR2 ANQGSEA come from the germline V gene. The CDR3 loop spans 15 amino acids.

This sequence joins TRBV20-1 and TRBJ2-2, with D perhaps TRBD2 (7 bases). The CDR3 runs 17 residues. Trimming removed 5 bases at V and 4 bases at J, with 23 bases between. Germline V lookup: CDR1 DFQATT, CDR2 SNEGSKA (reference sequence). The CDR3 nucleotides are TGCAGTGCTTCTCAACGTTTTGGGGGAGGGGGCACCGGGGAGCTGTTTTTT. Translation: CSASQRFGGGGTGELFF.

This clonotype was seen a handful of times. This chain connects TRBV20-1 to TRBJ2-7; 10 bases agree with TRBD2. Germline loops: CDR1 DFQATT, CDR2 SNEGSKA (reference sequence). The CDR3 sequence is 14 residues long. The junction had 6 bases not matched to a gene; V was cut back by 3 bases and J by 4 bases. CDR3 protein: CSARRPSGRYEQYF. DNA of the CDR3: TGCAGTGCTAGGCGACCTAGCGGGAGATACGAGCAGTACTTC.

Only a few counts were recorded for this clonotype. The chain recombines TRBV19 with TRBJ1-2, with 9 bases matching TRBD1. Germline CDR1 LNHDA, CDR2 SQIVND (reference sequence). J gave up 5 bases and V 2 bases, and 6 bases lay outside the gene matches. The CDR3 runs to 15 residues. CDR3 loop: CASSIISGQGYGYTF. CDR3 sequence (DNA): TGTGCCAGTAGTATAATTTCGGGACAGGGTTATGGCTACACCTTC. Complete variable domain (other parts from reference TRBV19 and TRBJ1-2): DGGITQSPKYLFRKEGQNVTLSCEQNLNHDAMYWYRQDPGQGLRLIYYSQIVNDFQKGDIAEGYSVSREKKESFPLTVTSAQKNPTAFYLCASSIISGQGYGYTFGSGTRLTVV.

This clonotype was counted at least ten times. The genes are TRBV3-1 and TRBJ2-5; no firm D call. CDR3 length: 15 residues. Germline values: CDR1 LGHDT, CDR2 YNNKEL (reference sequence). Trimming pared 1 base from V and 7 bases from J, leaving 16 bases between. The CDR3: CASSQGPTISGTQYF. CDR3 DNA sequence: TGTGCCAGCAGCCAAGGTCCCACCATCTCAGGGACCCAGTACTTC.

This clonotype showed up just a few times. The gene calls are TRBV7-8 and TRBJ2-5; D possibly matches TRBD1 or TRBD2 (5 bases each). The CDR3 is made up of 16 amino acids. Trimming pared 5 bases from V and 2 bases from J, leaving 18 bases between. Looked up from germline, CDR1 is SGHVS and CDR2 is FQNEAQ. The CDR3 region has the DNA TGTGCCAGCAGCCCCCTCCCACAGGCGGGTCAAGAGACCCAGTACTTC. Its protein is CASSPLPQAGQETQYF.

This clonotype was seen ten or more times. The genes are TRBV10-2 and TRBJ2-7; D gene ambiguous. CDR1 and CDR2 (germline): WSHSY, SAAADI. Trimming pared 6 bases from V and 0 bases from J, leaving 6 bases between. The CDR3 has 12 amino acids. The CDR3 sequence is CASSYRSYEQYF. DNA of the CDR3: TGCGCCAGCAGCTATCGCTCCTACGAGCAGTACTTC.

There are many counts of this clonotype. This chain links TRBV12-3 or TRBV12-4 with TRBJ2-7, with 14 bases identical to TRBD2. Trimming removed 7 bases from V and 7 bases from J; junction bases left unmatched: 15. The CDR3 spans 17 residues. The CDR3 nucleotides read TGTGCCAGCACTGCGGACATGAGGACTAGCGGGAGGCAAGAGCAGTACTTC. Its protein is CASTADMRTSGRQEQYF.

This clonotype was seen ten or more times. The rearrangement uses TRBV20-1 and TRBJ2-5; 8 positions match TRBD2. Germline V CDR1 and CDR2: DFQATT, SNEGSKA (reference sequence). The CDR3 has 16 residues. Trimming at V came to 0 bases and at J to 5 bases, leaving 11 bases not matched to a gene. The CDR3 spells CSARDRTSGSTETQYF. The DNA of the CDR3 is TGCAGTGCTAGAGATAGAACTAGCGGAAGCACCGAGACCCAGTACTTC.

This clonotype was seen many times. This chain links TRBV3-1 with TRBJ1-6, with D possibly TRBD1 on 5 matching bases. Trimming stripped 4 bases from V and 7 bases from J, with 14 bases between. The CDR3 spans 15 residues. Germline assignment: CDR1 LGHDT and CDR2 YNNKEL (reference sequence). CDR3 residues: CASSPAGTGNSPLHF. DNA for the CDR3: TGTGCCAGCAGCCCGGCCGGGACCGGAAATTCACCCCTCCACTTT.

This clonotype appeared a few times. The chain combines TRBV6-1 with TRBJ1-6; perhaps TRBD1 as D (6 bases). Trimming left V 6 bases short and J 9 bases short, with 21 bases between. The CDR3 is made up of 16 amino acids. Germline V gene data show CDR1 as MNHNS and CDR2 as SASEGT. The CDR3 bases are TGTGCCAGCAGGAATACACAGGGCGCTGATAGTTCACCCCTCCACTTT. Translated, it gives CASRNTQGADSSPLHF.

This clonotype was observed many times. The rearrangement links TRBV7-8 to TRBJ2-3; D gene unclear. Per the germline V gene, CDR1 is SGHVS and CDR2 is FQNEAQ. The CDR3 has 13 residues. V lost 1 base to trimming and J lost 7 bases, with 9 bases between them. CDR3 bases: TGTGCCAGCAGCTTAGACTGGCAGTATACGCAGTATTTT. Protein: CASSLDWQYTQYF.

The chain combines TRBV27 with TRBJ2-7; tentatively, D is TRBD2 (6 bases). V was trimmed by 7 bases and J by 4 bases, leaving 17 bases between them. Germline assignment: CDR1 MNHEY and CDR2 SMNVEV (reference sequence). The CDR3 has 14 residues. CDR3 protein: CASKPPGEEYEQYF. The CDR3 DNA follows: TGTGCCAGCAAACCCCCGGGAGAAGAGTACGAGCAGTACTTC.

The chain carries TRBV28 and TRBJ1-5; 7 bases are a match to TRBD1. CDR1 and CDR2 (germline): MDHEN, SYDVKM. This CDR3 has 15 amino acids. V shed 5 bases and J 5 bases; nucleotides not matched to a gene: 9. CDR3 coding DNA: TGTGCCAGCAGTAGAAGACAGGGCTTCTATCAGCCCCAGCATTTT. Its translation: CASSRRQGFYQPQHF.

Points on this clonotype: This clone may be a read error of a much larger clone one base away. The gene calls are TRBV5-1 and TRBJ1-1; D is unclear. The CDR3 spans 13 residues. Germline-derived CDR1 and CDR2 are SGHRS and YFSETQ. The CDR3 sequence is CGSSNSMNTEAFF. The CDR3 region has the DNA TGCGGCAGCAGCAACAGCATGAACACTGAAGCTTTCTTT.

As regards this clonotype: A read error may explain this, as a much larger clone is one base away. The chain carries TRBV3-1 and TRBJ2-7, with 7 bases fitting TRBD1. The CDR3 runs to 15 residues. The germline V gene encodes CDR1 LGHDT and CDR2 YNNKEL (reference sequence). The CDR3 reads CASSRDRARSYELYF. CDR3 bases: TGTGCCAGCAGCCGTGACAGGGCTAGAAGCTACGAGCTGTACTTC.

This clonotype has more than one count but fewer than ten. The chain uses TRBV28 and TRBJ1-2, with a possible D match to TRBD1 (5 bases). The germline V and J ends were trimmed by 1 base and 4 bases, with 10 bases remaining between them. Germline V lookup: CDR1 MDHEN, CDR2 SYDVKM. This CDR3 comprises 14 residues. In DNA, the CDR3 is TGTGCCAGCAGTTTATCTGGGGCCCCCTATGGCTACACCTTC. This translates into CASSLSGAPYGYTF.

This clonotype was seen ten or more times. The chain links TRBV20-1 to TRBJ2-5; D is tentatively TRBD1 or TRBD2 (6 bases each). Trimming pared 1 base from V and 1 base from J, leaving 10 bases between. The germline gives CDR1 DFQATT, CDR2 SNEGSKA (reference sequence). This CDR3 comprises 14 residues. The CDR3, as DNA: TGCAGTGCTAGAGGAGGGGGGCCCCAAGAGACCCAGTACTTC. Protein sequence: CSARGGGPQETQYF.

This clonotype was counted many times. The chain has TRBV5-1 and TRBJ2-5; D may be TRBD1 (6 bases). CDR1 is SGHRS, CDR2 YFSETQ, per germline. V lost 3 bases and J 5 bases, leaving 14 bases between the germline ends. This CDR3 region has 14 residues. CDR3 DNA: TGCGCCAGCAGCTCCGAACAGGGCTGGGAGACCCAGTACTTC. Translating it yields CASSSEQGWETQYF.

There are many counts of this clonotype. The rearrangement joins TRBV10-3 to TRBJ1-1; D is ambiguous. Germline V gene lookup returns CDR1 ENHRY and CDR2 SYGVKD. The V end was cut by 2 bases, the J end by 0 bases, with 7 bases between. CDR3 length: 14 residues. The CDR3 DNA reads TGTGCCATCAGTGAGCGGGCCCTGAACACTGAAGCTTTCTTT. The encoded protein is CAISERALNTEAFF.

The sample holds many counts of this clonotype. The chain couples TRBV7-9 to TRBJ2-5; 10 bases are shared with TRBD2. J gave up 5 bases and V 2 bases, and 5 bases lay outside the gene matches. Germline V CDR1 and CDR2: SEHNR, FQNEAQ (reference sequence). This CDR3 has 15 residues. The CDR3 nucleotides read TGTGCCAGCAGCTTAAGCGGGAGGGCCGGGGAGACCCAGTACTTC. Translated, it gives CASSLSGRAGETQYF.